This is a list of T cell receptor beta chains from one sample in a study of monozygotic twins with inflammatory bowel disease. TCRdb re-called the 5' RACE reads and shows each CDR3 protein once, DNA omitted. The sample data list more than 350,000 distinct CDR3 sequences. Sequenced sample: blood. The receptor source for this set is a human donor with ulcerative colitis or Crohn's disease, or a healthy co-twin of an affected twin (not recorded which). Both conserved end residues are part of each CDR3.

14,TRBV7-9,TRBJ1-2,CASSSFSGVEGYTF
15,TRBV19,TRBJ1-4,CASSTIRGGREKLFF
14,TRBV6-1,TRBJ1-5,CASSQQGANQPQHF
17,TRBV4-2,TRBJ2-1,CASSQAGASRLIGEQFF
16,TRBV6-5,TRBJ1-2,CASSSTGSSANYGYTF
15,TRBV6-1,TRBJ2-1,CASSAGTAPGNEQFF
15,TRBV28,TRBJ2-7,CASSAAGQGSYEQYF
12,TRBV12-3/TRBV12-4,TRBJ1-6,CAGRTGDSPLHF
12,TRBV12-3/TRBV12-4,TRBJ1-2,CASSLPSRVYTF
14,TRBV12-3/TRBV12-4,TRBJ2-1,CASTLGVSYNEQFF
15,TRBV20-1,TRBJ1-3,CSASIGTWMRNTIYF
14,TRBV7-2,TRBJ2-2,CASSRDRGSGELFF
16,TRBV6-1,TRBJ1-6,CASSPQTGQGNSPLHF
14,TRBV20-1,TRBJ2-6,CSARDRSGANVLTF
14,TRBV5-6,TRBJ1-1,CASTIQGPNTEAFF
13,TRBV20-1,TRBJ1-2,CSARDGGIYGYTF
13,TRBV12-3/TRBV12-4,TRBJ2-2,CASSQIRTGELFF
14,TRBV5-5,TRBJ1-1,CASSKQGPSTEAFF
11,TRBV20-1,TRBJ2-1,CSALGQPNQFF
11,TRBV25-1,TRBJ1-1,CASKANTEAFF